A single sample is the source of the 21 T cell receptor beta chains below, sequenced in a study of blood T cell repertoires in COVID-19. Data came from immunoSEQ multiplex PCR; TCRdb stores just in-frame clones and leaves some out. The table records approximately 140,000 clones, 84% of them present only once. The sequenced material came from PBMCs or T cells enriched from blood (not recorded which). These receptors came from a woman in her 50s with acute COVID-19.

The rearrangement joins TRBV6-1 to TRBJ1-5; D is undetermined. CDR1 and CDR2 (germline): MNHNS, SASEGT. The CDR3 loop spans 14 amino acids. Deletions cut 3 bases from V and 1 base from J, with 7 bases between. The CDR3 coding sequence is TGTGCCAGCAGTGACGGCGGGAGCAATCAGCCCCAGCATTTT. This translates into CASSDGGSNQPQHF.

The chain is built from TRBV6-2 or TRBV6-3 and TRBJ2-7; tentative D call: TRBD2 (6 bases). V gave up 5 bases and J gave up 3 bases, with 11 bases separating them. This CDR3 region has 13 residues. Germline loops: CDR1 MNHEY, CDR2 SVGEGT. CDR3 bases: TGTGCCAGCAGTCCCCCGGGGGTCTACGAGCAGTACTTC. Its translation is CASSPPGVYEQYF.

J is TRBJ2-1 and V is TRBV28, with 13 bases that match TRBD2. CDR3 size: 16 residues. The V gene's germline CDR1 is MDHEN and CDR2 SYDVKM. Trimming cost V 6 bases and J 9 bases; bases outside gene matches: 11. CDR3 amino acids: CASSKLGLAGVREQFF. The CDR3 region has the DNA TGTGCCAGCAGCAAACTTGGACTAGCGGGAGTGCGTGAGCAGTTCTTC.

The rearrangement links TRBV19 to TRBJ2-2; 7 nucleotides line up with TRBD1. CDR1 and CDR2 (germline): LNHDA, SQIVND (reference sequence). This CDR3 comprises 15 residues. The V and J ends lost 2 bases and 3 bases, in that order; junction bases with no gene match: 3. CDR3 coding DNA: TGTGCCAGTAGTATACGGCAGGGGGACACCGGGGAGCTGTTTTTT. This encodes CASSIRQGDTGELFF.

The rearrangement uses TRBV28 and TRBJ1-3; D is unclear. The germline V gene has CDR1 MDHEN and CDR2 SYDVKM. The CDR3 sequence is 13 residues long. Trimming removed 3 bases from V and 4 bases from J, with 7 bases in between. CDR3 sequence reads: CASSLRGGNTIYF. DNA of the CDR3: TGTGCCAGCAGTTTGCGGGGAGGAAACACCATATATTTT.

The chain carries TRBV28 and TRBJ2-7; possibly TRBD1 for D (5 bases). Germline CDR1 reads MDHEN; CDR2 reads SYDVKM. V lost 2 bases and J lost 4, with 15 bases in between. The CDR3 consists of 15 residues. The CDR3 is CASSLPRAGWYEQYF. CDR3 DNA: TGTGCCAGCAGTTTACCCCGGGCAGGGTGGTACGAGCAGTACTTC. The full variable domain, with the rest looked up from reference TRBV28 and TRBJ2-7, is DVKVTQSSRYLVKRTGEKVFLECVQDMDHENMFWYRQDPGLGLRLIYFSYDVKMKEKGDIPEGYSVSREKKERFSLILESASTNQTSMYLCASSLPRAGWYEQYFGPGTRLTVT.

The CDR3: CATSDGAGAFYEQYF. Here the CDR3 DNA reads TGTGCCACCAGTGACGGCGCAGGGGCCTTCTACGAGCAGTACTTC. The V gene is TRBV24-1, the J gene TRBJ2-7; perhaps TRBD1 as D (6 bases). The germline gives CDR1 KGHDR, CDR2 SFDVKD. V was shortened by 4 bases and J by 3 bases, with 15 bases between the two germline ends. The CDR3 is 15 residues long.

V is TRBV3-1 (or the pseudogene TRBV3-2) and J is TRBJ1-2, with a weak D call TRBD1 (6 bases). V lost 4 bases to trimming and J lost 6 bases, with 9 bases between them. Germline V gene data show CDR1 as LGHDT and CDR2 as YNNKEL (reference sequence). CDR3 length equals 12 residues. CDR3 nucleotides: TGTGCCAGCAGCCTTTACAGGGATGGCTACACCTTC. Translating gives CASSLYRDGYTF.

A few counts support this clone. CDR3 sequence reads: CASSLGPKQFF. In DNA, the CDR3 is TGCGCCAGCAGCTTGGGGCCCAAGCAGTTCTTC. The J gene is TRBJ2-1, the V gene TRBV5-1, with unresolved D. This CDR3 has 11 residues. The germline gives CDR1 SGHRS, CDR2 YFSETQ. Trimming shortened V by 0 bases and J by 11 bases, and 6 bases separated the two germline ends.

The V and J genes are TRBV7-9 and TRBJ2-5; 9 bases match TRBD1. Germline V lookup: CDR1 SEHNR, CDR2 FQNEAQ (reference sequence). The trim removed 6 bases at V and 5 bases at J, leaving 16 bases unmatched. The CDR3 has 17 residues. CDR3 loop: CASSSGTGQGPQETQYF. Written as DNA, the CDR3 is TGTGCCAGCAGTTCGGGGACGGGACAGGGACCCCAGGAGACCCAGTACTTC.

As regards this clone: It is unclear where the CDR3 begins or ends on the DNA, so no DNA is shown, and the CDR3 is as TCRdb lists it. The J gene is TRBJ1-1, the V gene TRBV5-5; TRBD1 reflects the table's D call only, with no check against the DNA. CDR1 and CDR2 from the germline V gene are SGHKS and YYEKEE (reference sequence). From its first to its last residue, the CDR3 has 13 amino acids. The CDR3: CASAVAVPPEAFF.

The chain couples TRBV9 to TRBJ1-2, with D perhaps matching TRBD1 (6 bases). CDR1 SGDLS and CDR2 YYNGEE come from the germline V gene. The CDR3 is made up of 13 amino acids. Trimming shortened V by 5 bases and J by 6 bases, and 14 bases separated the two germline ends. CDR3 sequence: CASSEIGGHGYTF. The CDR3 DNA is TGTGCCAGCAGTGAGATAGGGGGACATGGCTACACCTTC.

The chain recombines TRBV2 with TRBJ1-6; 7 bases map to TRBD1. The CDR3 runs to 14 residues. J lost 5 bases, V lost 7 bases, and 5 bases had no gene match. Germline V CDR1 and CDR2: SNHLY, FYNNEI. The CDR3 DNA reads TGTGCCAGCAAAGGGACAGTTGATAATTCACCCCTCCACTTT. Translated, it gives CASKGTVDNSPLHF.

This rearrangement joins TRBV29-1 to TRBJ1-5; unclear D gene. Germline values: CDR1 SQVTM, CDR2 ANQGSEA. V lost 4 bases, J lost 5 bases, and 9 bases lay in between. This CDR3 comprises 12 residues. The CDR3 is CSVGDLDQPQHF. CDR3 sequence (DNA): TGCAGCGTTGGAGATCTCGATCAGCCCCAGCATTTT.

This chain connects TRBV3-1 (or the pseudogene TRBV3-2) to TRBJ1-3; the D is unclear. CDR3 size: 13 residues. Germline V gives CDR1 LGHDT, CDR2 YNNKEL (reference sequence). Trimming left V 3 bases short and J 1 base short, with 4 bases between. This CDR3 is CASSQRSGNTIYF. CDR3 bases: TGTGCCAGCAGCCAGAGGTCTGGAAACACCATATATTTT.

This rearrangement joins TRBV5-8 to TRBJ2-5; TRBD2 agrees at 12 bases. With 2 bases clipped from V and 2 bases from J, the junction kept 7 bases outside the gene matches. Germline lookup yields CDR1 SGHTS and CDR2 YDEGEE. The CDR3 runs to 17 residues. The CDR3 DNA is TGTGCCAGCAGCTTAGGTGGGACTAGCGGGCAACAAGAGACCCAGTACTTC. Residues: CASSLGGTSGQQETQYF. The full variable domain, rest sourced from reference TRBV5-8 and TRBJ2-5, is EAGVTQSPTHLIKTRGQQATLRCSPISGHTSVYWYQQALGLGLQFLLWYDEGEERNRGNFPPRFSGRQFPNYSSELNVNALELEDSALYLCASSLGGTSGQQETQYFGPGTRLLVL.

The CDR3 region has the DNA TGTGCCAGCAGCTCTCTAGCGGGTCGGGAGACCCAGTACTTC. Translating it yields CASSSLAGRETQYF. V gene TRBV11-2 combines with J gene TRBJ2-5, with 8 bases aligning to TRBD2. The CDR3 consists of 14 residues. The J segment lost 5 bases and the V segment lost 4 bases, leaving 6 bases of the junction unmatched. Per germline, CDR1 SGHAT and CDR2 FQNNGV.

This sequence joins TRBV5-4 and TRBJ1-1, with TRBD1 matching over 8 bases. The V and J ends lost 4 bases and 2 bases, in that order; junction bases with no gene match: 7. Germline values: CDR1 SGHNT, CDR2 YYREEE (reference sequence). The CDR3 is 15 amino acids. CDR3 protein: CASSDYGTGNTEAFF. CDR3 sequence (DNA): TGTGCCAGCAGCGACTACGGGACAGGCAACACTGAAGCTTTCTTT.

This clone was picked up a small number of times. The V and J genes are TRBV19 and TRBJ1-6; D is unclear. With 9 bases removed from V and 3 bases from J, the gap between germline ends came to 18 bases. Germline assignment: CDR1 LNHDA and CDR2 SQIVND (reference sequence). The CDR3 has 16 residues. CDR3: CARGVGWIDYNSPLHF. CDR3 in DNA: TGTGCCAGAGGTGTCGGGTGGATTGACTATAATTCACCCCTCCACTTT.

The CDR3 DNA reads as TGTGCCAGCAGCTTAGTTTCCCCGGGGTTGTCCGGGGAGCTGTTTTTT. Translating gives CASSLVSPGLSGELFF. The chain is built from TRBV11-2 and TRBJ2-2; possible D gene TRBD2, 5 bases. From germline, CDR1 is SGHAT and CDR2 FQNNGV. V was clipped by 1 base and J by 6 bases, with 15 bases between them. The CDR3 has 16 amino acids. Looking up the rest from reference TRBV11-2 and TRBJ2-2 gives the full variable domain: EAGVAQSPRYKIIEKRQSVAFWCNPISGHATLYWYQQILGQGPKLLIQFQNNGVVDDSQLPKDRFSAERLKGVDSTLKIQPAKLEDSAVYLCASSLVSPGLSGELFFGEGSRLTVL.

This chain connects TRBV5-1 to TRBJ2-5, with 12 bases that match TRBD1. Losses at the gene ends were 3 bases for V and 5 bases for J; bases not matched to a gene: 5. The germline V gene encodes CDR1 SGHRS and CDR2 YFSETQ. The CDR3 covers 15 residues. The CDR3 DNA reads TGCGCCAGCAGCTACTCCGGGACAGGGGGCGAGACCCAGTACTTC. Its translation is CASSYSGTGGETQYF.